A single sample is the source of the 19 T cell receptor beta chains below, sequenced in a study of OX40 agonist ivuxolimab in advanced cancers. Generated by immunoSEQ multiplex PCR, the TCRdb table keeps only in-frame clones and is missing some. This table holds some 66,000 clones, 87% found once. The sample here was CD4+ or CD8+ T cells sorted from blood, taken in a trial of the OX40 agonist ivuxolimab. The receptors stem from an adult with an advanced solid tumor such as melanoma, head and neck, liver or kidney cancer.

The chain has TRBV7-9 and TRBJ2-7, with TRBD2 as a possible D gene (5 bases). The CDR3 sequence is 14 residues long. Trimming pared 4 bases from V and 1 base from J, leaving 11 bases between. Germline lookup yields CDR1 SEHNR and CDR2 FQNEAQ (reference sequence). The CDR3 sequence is CASSSPAESYEQYF. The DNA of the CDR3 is TGTGCCAGCAGCTCCCCAGCGGAGTCCTACGAGCAGTACTTC.

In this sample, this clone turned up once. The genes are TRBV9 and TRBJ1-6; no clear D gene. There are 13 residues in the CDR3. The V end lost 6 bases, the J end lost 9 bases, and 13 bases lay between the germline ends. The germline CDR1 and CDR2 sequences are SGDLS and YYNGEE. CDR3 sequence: CASNQNQGSPLHF. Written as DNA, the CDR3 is TGTGCCAGCAACCAAAATCAAGGTTCACCCCTCCACTTT.

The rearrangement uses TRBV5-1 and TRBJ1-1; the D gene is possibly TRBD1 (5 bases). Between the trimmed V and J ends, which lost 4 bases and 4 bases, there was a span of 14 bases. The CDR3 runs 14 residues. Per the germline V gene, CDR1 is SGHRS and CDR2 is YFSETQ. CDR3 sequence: CASSGGARGTEAFF. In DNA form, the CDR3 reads TGCGCCAGCAGCGGGGGAGCGCGGGGCACTGAAGCTTTCTTT. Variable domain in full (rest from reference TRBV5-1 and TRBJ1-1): KAGVTQTPRYLIKTRGQQVTLSCSPISGHRSVSWYQQTPGQGLQFLFEYFSETQRNKGNFPGRFSGRQFSNSRSEMNVSTLELGDSALYLCASSGGARGTEAFFGQGTRLTVV.

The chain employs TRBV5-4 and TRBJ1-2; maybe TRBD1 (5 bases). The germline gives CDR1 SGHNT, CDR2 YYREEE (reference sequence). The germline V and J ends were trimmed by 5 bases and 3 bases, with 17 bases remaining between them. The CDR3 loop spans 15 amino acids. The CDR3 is CASSTQGNLHYGYTF. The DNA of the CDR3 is TGTGCCAGCAGTACCCAGGGAAACCTCCACTATGGCTACACCTTC.

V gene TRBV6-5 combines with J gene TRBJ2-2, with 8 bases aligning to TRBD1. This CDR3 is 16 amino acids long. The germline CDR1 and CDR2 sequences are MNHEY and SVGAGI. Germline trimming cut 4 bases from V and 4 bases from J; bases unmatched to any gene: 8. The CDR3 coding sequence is TGTGCCAGCAGTTCTTGGACAGGGATGAGCACCGGGGAGCTGTTTTTT. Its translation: CASSSWTGMSTGELFF.

CDR3 residues: CASRGGAMNTEAFF. The CDR3 DNA follows: TGCGCCAGCAGAGGCGGGGCGATGAACACTGAAGCTTTCTTT. The chain combines TRBV5-1 with TRBJ1-1; possibly TRBD1 for D (5 bases). Trimming removed 5 bases at V and 0 bases at J, with 11 bases between. Germline assignment: CDR1 SGHRS and CDR2 YFSETQ. The CDR3 contains 14 residues.

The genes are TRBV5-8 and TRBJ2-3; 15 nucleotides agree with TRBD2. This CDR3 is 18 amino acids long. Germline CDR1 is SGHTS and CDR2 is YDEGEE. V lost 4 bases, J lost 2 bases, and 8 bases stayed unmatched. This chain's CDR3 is CASSAGTSGGRNTDTQYF. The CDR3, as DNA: TGTGCCAGCAGCGCGGGGACTAGCGGGGGGCGGAACACAGATACGCAGTATTTT. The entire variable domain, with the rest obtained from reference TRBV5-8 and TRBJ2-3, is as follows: EAGVTQSPTHLIKTRGQQATLRCSPISGHTSVYWYQQALGLGLQFLLWYDEGEERNRGNFPPRFSGRQFPNYSSELNVNALELEDSALYLCASSAGTSGGRNTDTQYFGPGTRLTVL.

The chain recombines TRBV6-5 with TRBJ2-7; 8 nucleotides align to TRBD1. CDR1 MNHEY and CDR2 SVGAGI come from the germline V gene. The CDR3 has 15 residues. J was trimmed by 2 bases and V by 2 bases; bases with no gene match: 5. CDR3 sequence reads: CASSYTDRGTYEQYF. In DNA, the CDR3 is TGTGCCAGCAGTTACACCGACAGGGGAACCTACGAGCAGTACTTC.

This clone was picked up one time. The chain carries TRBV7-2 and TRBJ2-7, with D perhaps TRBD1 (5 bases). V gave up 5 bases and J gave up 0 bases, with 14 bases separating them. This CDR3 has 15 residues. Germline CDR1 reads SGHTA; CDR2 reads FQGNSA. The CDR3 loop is CASSGLRGSSYEQYF. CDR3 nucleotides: TGTGCCAGCAGCGGGTTAAGGGGCTCCTCCTACGAGCAGTACTTC.

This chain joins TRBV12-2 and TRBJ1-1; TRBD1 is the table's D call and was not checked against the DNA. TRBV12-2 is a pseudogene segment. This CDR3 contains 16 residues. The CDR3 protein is CASPPRTIDVNTEAFF. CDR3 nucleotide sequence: TGTGCAAGTCCCCCCCGGACAATCGATGTGAACACTGAAGCTTTCTTT.

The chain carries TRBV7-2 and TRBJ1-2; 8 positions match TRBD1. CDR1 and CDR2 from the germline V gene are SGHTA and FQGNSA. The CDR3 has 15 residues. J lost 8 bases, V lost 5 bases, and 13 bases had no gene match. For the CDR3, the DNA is TGTGCCAGCAGCCAAGGGTCAGGGGGCGGTGGGGGCTACACCTTC. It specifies CASSQGSGGGGGYTF.

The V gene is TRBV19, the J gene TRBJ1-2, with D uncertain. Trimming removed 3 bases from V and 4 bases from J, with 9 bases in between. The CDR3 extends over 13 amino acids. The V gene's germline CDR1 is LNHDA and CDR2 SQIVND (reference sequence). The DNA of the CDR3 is TGTGCCAGTAGTATCGACGGTTCCTATGGCTACACCTTC. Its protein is CASSIDGSYGYTF.

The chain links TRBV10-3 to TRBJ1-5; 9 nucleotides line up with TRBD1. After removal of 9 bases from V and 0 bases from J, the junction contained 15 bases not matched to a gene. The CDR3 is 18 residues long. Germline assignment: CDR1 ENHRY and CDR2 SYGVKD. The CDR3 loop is CAMPTSGTGIYSNQPQHF. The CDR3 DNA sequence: TGTGCCATGCCAACTTCCGGGACAGGGATCTATAGCAATCAGCCCCAGCATTTT.

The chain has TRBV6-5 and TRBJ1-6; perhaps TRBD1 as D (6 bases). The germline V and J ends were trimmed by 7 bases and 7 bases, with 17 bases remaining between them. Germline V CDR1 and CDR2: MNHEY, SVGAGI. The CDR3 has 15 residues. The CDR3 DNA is TGTGCCAGCACCCACGGACAGCACGGGAATTCACCCCTCCACTTT. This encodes CASTHGQHGNSPLHF.

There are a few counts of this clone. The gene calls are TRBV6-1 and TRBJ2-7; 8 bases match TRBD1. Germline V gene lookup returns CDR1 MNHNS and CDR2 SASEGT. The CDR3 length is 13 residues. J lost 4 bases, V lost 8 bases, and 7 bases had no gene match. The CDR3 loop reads CASDRGLVYEQYF. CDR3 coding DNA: TGTGCCAGCGACAGGGGATTGGTGTACGAGCAGTACTTC.

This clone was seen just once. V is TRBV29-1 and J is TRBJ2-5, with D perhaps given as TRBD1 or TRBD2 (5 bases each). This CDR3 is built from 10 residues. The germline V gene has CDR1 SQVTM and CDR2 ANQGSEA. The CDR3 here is CSMGEETQYF. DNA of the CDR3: TGCAGTATGGGGGAAGAGACCCAGTACTTC.

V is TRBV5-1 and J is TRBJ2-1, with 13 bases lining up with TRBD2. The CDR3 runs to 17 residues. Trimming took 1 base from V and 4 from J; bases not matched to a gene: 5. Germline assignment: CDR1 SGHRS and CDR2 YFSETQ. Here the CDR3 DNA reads TGCGCCAGCAGCTTGATAACTAGCGGGGGGGCTTACAATGAGCAGTTCTTC. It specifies CASSLITSGGAYNEQFF.

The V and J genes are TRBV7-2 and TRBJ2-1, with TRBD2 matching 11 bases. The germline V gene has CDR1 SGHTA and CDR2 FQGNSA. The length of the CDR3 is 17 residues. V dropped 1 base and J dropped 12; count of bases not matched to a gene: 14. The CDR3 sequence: CASSLELSYSGGEGQFF. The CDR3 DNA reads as TGTGCCAGCAGCTTAGAACTCTCCTATAGCGGGGGGGAAGGGCAGTTCTTC.

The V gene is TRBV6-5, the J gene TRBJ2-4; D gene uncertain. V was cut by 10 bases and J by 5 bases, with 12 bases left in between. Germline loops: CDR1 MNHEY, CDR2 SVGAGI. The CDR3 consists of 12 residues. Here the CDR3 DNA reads TGTGCCACCCATGGCAGGCAAAACATTCAGTACTTC. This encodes CATHGRQNIQYF.